One T cell receptor beta chain is described in this entry. The sample originates from a study of blood T cell repertoires in COVID-19. On the study more broadly: The analysed material was cDNA or gDNA that came from T cells, B-cell-depleted T cells, or PBMCs.

Method: immunoSEQ multiplex PCR; TCRdb's copy keeps in-frame clones and lacks some. This table holds fewer than 70,000 clones, more than 85% found once. This sequence originates from a woman aged 70-85 years with active COVID-19. The sequenced material came from peripheral blood.

The CDR3 DNA follows: TGTGCCAGCAGTCTCAACAGGCTGGGGATGAACACTGAAGCTTTCTTT. This gives the protein CASSLNRLGMNTEAFF. V gene TRBV28 combines with J gene TRBJ1-1; TRBD1 is a possible D gene (5 bases). Trimming shortened V by 5 bases and J by 0 bases, and 16 bases separated the two germline ends. The CDR3 runs 16 residues. Germline V gene sequence: CDR1 MDHEN, CDR2 SYDVKM. Drawing the rest from reference TRBV28 and TRBJ1-1, the complete variable domain is DVKVTQSSRYLVKRTGEKVFLECVQDMDHENMFWYRQDPGLGLRLIYFSYDVKMKEKGDIPEGYSVSREKKERFSLILESASTNQTSMYLCASSLNRLGMNTEAFFGQGTRLTVV.